This T cell receptor (beta chain) derives from a study of vaccination and CD4 T cells after COVID-19. About the study: Four females and six males made up the convalescents, with two Hispanic. Study conclusions and caveats: For convalescent patients, 304 of the 307 vaccine-specific clones analyzed were classified as spike mono-reactive.

Treatment meaning: roughly 10-day PBMC culture with coronavirus spike peptide pools or control peptides (ViraFEST assay). With peptide pools, ViraFEST first expanded antigen-specific T cells and afterwards sequenced their TCRs. The authors cultured a few million PBMCs per well with about 9.6 IU/ml IL-2 and about 10 ug/ml peptide pools. This clonotype was seen a single time. Its antigen remains unknown. The Oncomine TCR Beta short-read assay generated sequence data from the DNA of cultured CD4+ T cells. MiXCR was run by TCRdb on the PCR reads, yielding one entry per CDR3 protein. The sample has about 17,000 distinct CDR3 sequences, roughly three fifths seen once; the top ten hold 4% to 6.5%. The CDR3 covers 15 residues. Per the germline V gene, CDR1 is MNHEY and CDR2 is SMNVEV (reference sequence). The V and J ends lost 5 bases and 0 bases respectively, with 11 bases between them.

Specimen: CD4+ T cells from blood, cultured in vitro, collected after SARS-CoV-2 vaccination. The clonotype comes from a human donor who had recovered from COVID-19. The gene calls are TRBV27 and TRBJ2-1; no definite D call. The CDR3 region is CASSPYLGSYNEQFF. In nucleotides, the CDR3 is TGTGCCAGCAGTCCCTACCTGGGCTCCTACAATGAGCAGTTCTTC.